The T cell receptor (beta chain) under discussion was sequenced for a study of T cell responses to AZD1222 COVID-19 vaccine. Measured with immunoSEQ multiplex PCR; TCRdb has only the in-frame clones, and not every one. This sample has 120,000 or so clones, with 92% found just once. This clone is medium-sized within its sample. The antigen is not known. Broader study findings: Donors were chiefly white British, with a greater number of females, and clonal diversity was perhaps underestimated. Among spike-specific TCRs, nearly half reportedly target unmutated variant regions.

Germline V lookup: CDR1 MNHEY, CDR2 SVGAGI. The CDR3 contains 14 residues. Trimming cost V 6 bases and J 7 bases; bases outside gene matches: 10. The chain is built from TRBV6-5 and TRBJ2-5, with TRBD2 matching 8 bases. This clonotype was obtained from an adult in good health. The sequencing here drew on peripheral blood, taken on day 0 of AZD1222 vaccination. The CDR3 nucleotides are TGTGCCAGCAGAGTAGCGGGGCCCCAGGGGACCCAGTACTTC. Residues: CASRVAGPQGTQYF.